The rows below give T cell receptor beta chains drawn from one sample of a study of molecular identifiers for immune sequencing clone quantification. One entry per CDR3 protein results from TCRdb running MiXCR on the PCR reads. Found here are nearly 8,500 distinct CDR3 sequences, about 33% of them singletons; the top ten hold around 5%. The sample was naive CD8+ T cells from blood, with Jurkat cell RNA spiked in. The receptors come from a human donor in good health. Some libraries in this study had Jurkat cell RNA spiked in. Both conserved end residues are trimmed from each CDR3. Clone size is given for some rows only: seen once, a few or many times, or a class if the clone is expanded.

few TRBV12-3/TRBV12-4 ASSAPTSGRGADTQY
. TRBV12-3/TRBV12-4 ASSPGPLLSSYNEQF
. TRBV7-6 ASSPGLAGVLDTQY
medium-sized TRBV29-1 SVRTGASDTQY
few TRBV29-1 RVHGGMDNEQF
medium-sized TRBV4-3 ASSQEAGHNEQF
. TRBV5-1 ASSLATLNTEAF
medium-sized TRBV6-1 ASTHSGSGEQY
. TRBV19 ASSAEMDRPWDKQY
. TRBV28 ASVTRQITYEQY
. TRBV7-6 ASSLQRVTDTQY
large TRBV6-2/TRBV6-3 ASSYRPGRSGPEAF
few TRBV4-3 ASSQYSVPPPEAF
. TRBV6-2/TRBV6-3 ASRDRGNQPQH
. TRBV6-5 ASSYGSGELF
medium-sized TRBV29-1 SGGGRGTEAF
few TRBV28 ASSLEAGAREQY
few TRBV13 ASSLFASGNTIY